This T cell receptor beta chain originates from a study of cytomegalovirus exposure and HLA in healthy donors. Study context: Earlier results showed roughly 120 million unique TCR beta sequences derived from 150 million to 200 million T cells.

Primers included in the PCR were 60 Vbeta and 13 Jbeta primers. Using immunoSEQ multiplex PCR, the repertoire was profiled, and TCRdb retains in-frame clones only, with some absent. The profile shows 150,000 or so clones, approximately 72% of them singletons. All donors participated as healthy donors of bone marrow. Points from the study as a whole: It was reported in a later analysis that an Asian-associated ancestry cluster showed fewer N-insertions than the approximately 700-donor mean. Rarity characterized most TCR sequences, yet some public TCRs appeared in many donors.

The germline CDR1 and CDR2 sequences are SGHNT and YYREEE (reference sequence). This CDR3 contains 13 residues. J gave up 2 bases and V 4 bases, and 3 bases lay outside the gene matches. Concerning this clone: The target antigen is unknown.

J is TRBJ2-7 and V is TRBV5-4; 7 bases fit TRBD1. This clonotype was sampled from a human donor in good health. Sequenced input: PBMCs. CDR3 DNA: TGTGCCAGCAGCCGGGGACAGACCTACGAGCAGTACTTC. This gives the protein CASSRGQTYEQYF.